This T cell receptor (beta chain) was recorded in a study of cytomegalovirus exposure and HLA in healthy donors. The CDR3 runs 11 residues. V shed 3 bases and J shed 12 bases, with 12 bases lying between them. The V gene's germline CDR1 is SGHTA and CDR2 FQGNSA. The primer mix had 60 Vbeta and 13 Jbeta primers. Clones were sequenced by immunoSEQ multiplex PCR, and TCRdb holds only the in-frame ones, with some missing. The repertoire holds about 140,000 clones, with around 77% as singletons. The sequence was collected from a woman between 45 and 65 years old in good health and CMV-seronegative. Sample: PBMCs. The chain links TRBV7-2 to TRBJ2-7, with D unresolved. CDR3 sequence reads: CASSFGNTTYF. Written as DNA, the CDR3 is TGTGCCAGCAGCTTCGGCAATACTACGTACTTC.